This TCR beta chain came from a study of cytomegalovirus exposure and HLA in healthy donors. The CDR3 covers 14 residues. CDR1 and CDR2 from the germline V gene are MNHEY and SMNVEV (reference sequence). V was trimmed by 6 bases and J by 1 base, leaving 12 bases between them. Primers included in the PCR were 60 Vbeta and 13 Jbeta primers. TCRdb's copy holds only in-frame clones and misses some; the assay was immunoSEQ multiplex PCR. The table includes some 120,000 clones, roughly 70% detected once. The rearrangement uses TRBV27 and TRBJ1-1, with D maybe TRBD1 (6 bases). The sequence came from a woman in her thirties or forties in good health and CMV-seropositive. Material: PBMCs. The CDR3 loop reads CASRNRVTNTEAFF. CDR3 DNA: TGTGCCAGCAGGAACAGGGTGACGAACACTGAAGCTTTCTTT.